Each of the 30 T cell receptor beta chains below was sequenced from the same sample in a study of Ad26.COV2.S vaccination and SARS-CoV-2 variants. TCRdb keeps only in-frame clones here, not all; method: immunoSEQ multiplex PCR. The top ten hold less than 4% of the sample, which has about 420,000 clones, approximately 88% seen once. Treatment specified: around 19 received Ad26.COV2.S at low or high dose, single or two shots; roughly five received placebo; per-sample allocation not given. Sampling took place 63 days after the first vaccine or placebo injection. This specimen consisted of peripheral blood, obtained in a trial of Ad26.COV2.S vaccine versus placebo. The receptors originated from a person between 18 and 65 years old who received the Ad26.COV2.S COVID-19 vaccine or a placebo.

This chain uses TRBV19 with TRBJ1-1; D not certain. Trimming left V 3 bases short and J 0 bases short, with 8 bases between. The CDR3 covers 14 residues. The germline gives CDR1 LNHDA, CDR2 SQIVND (reference sequence). CDR3: CASSIKGLNTEAFF. In DNA form, the CDR3 reads TGTGCCAGTAGTATCAAGGGCTTGAACACTGAAGCTTTCTTT.

This chain joins TRBV7-6 and TRBJ2-3; D possibly uses TRBD1 or TRBD2 (6 bases each). V lost 4 bases to trimming and J lost 5 bases, with 19 bases between them. The CDR3 contains 16 residues. CDR1 SGHVS and CDR2 FNYEAQ come from the germline V gene. The CDR3 DNA sequence: TGTGCCAGCAGCTCGGGGGCGGGTCTTTTGAGAGATACGCAGTATTTT. This gives the protein CASSSGAGLLRDTQYF.

The gene calls are TRBV7-9 and TRBJ2-1; tentative D call: TRBD2 (5 bases). CDR1 and CDR2 (germline): SEHNR, FQNEAQ (reference sequence). V shed 3 bases and J shed 6 bases, with 9 bases lying between them. The length of the CDR3 is 13 residues. CDR3 bases: TGTGCCAGCAGCTTCCCGGGATCCAATGAGCAGTTCTTC. Translating gives CASSFPGSNEQFF.

The gene calls are TRBV7-3 and TRBJ2-3; a possible D gene is TRBD2 (6 bases). The ends were cut back, 0 bases at V and 6 bases at J, with 13 bases in the middle. CDR1 is SGHTA and CDR2 is FQGTGA in the germline V gene. The length of the CDR3 is 15 residues. The CDR3: CASSLTGGRSDTQYF. CDR3 in DNA: TGTGCCAGCAGCTTAACCGGTGGGAGGTCCGATACGCAGTATTTT.

This clone is a singleton in its sample. The chain is built from TRBV28 and TRBJ1-2; no firm D call. V was pared by 3 bases and J by 2 bases, with 10 bases between. This CDR3 has 14 amino acids. CDR1 is MDHEN, CDR2 SYDVKM, per germline. CDR3: CASSFPEGNYGYTF. The CDR3 DNA follows: TGTGCCAGCAGTTTCCCCGAAGGGAACTATGGCTACACCTTC.

As to this clone: A junction end diverges from the germline sequence, so it may reflect a read error. V and J are TRBV30 and TRBJ2-1, with a tentative D call TRBD2 (5 bases). The germline V gene has CDR1 GTSNPN and CDR2 SVGIG (reference sequence). The CDR3 extends over 12 amino acids. CDR3 sequence reads: CHGGGSYNEQFF. The CDR3 DNA reads as TGCCATGGAGGCGGCTCCTACAATGAGCAGTTCTTC.

This chain uses TRBV12-3 or TRBV12-4 with TRBJ2-1; a weak D match, TRBD2 (5 bases). V was trimmed by 6 bases and J by 13 bases, leaving 13 bases between them. This CDR3 is built from 11 residues. The CDR3 DNA reads as TGTGCCAGCAGCCCGCGGGCCGTTCAGTTCTTC. Protein: CASSPRAVQFF.

V gene TRBV12-3 or TRBV12-4 combines with J gene TRBJ1-5; no definite D call. CDR3 length: 12 residues. V lost 6 bases, J lost 4 bases, and 7 bases lay in between. The CDR3 DNA sequence: TGTGCCAGCAGCCCCGATAATCAGCCCCAGCATTTT. Amino acids: CASSPDNQPQHF.

V usage is TRBV7-2 and J usage is TRBJ2-3; D remains unclear. The CDR3 is made up of 16 amino acids. V was cut by 1 base and J by 5 bases, with 16 bases left in between. The V gene's germline CDR1 is SGHTA and CDR2 FQGNSA. DNA for the CDR3: TGTGCCAGCAGCTTAGTCCACCAAGTGCGGTTAGATACGCAGTATTTT. Translation gives CASSLVHQVRLDTQYF.

The CDR3 reads CASSQTAGNTIYF. Here the CDR3 DNA reads TGTGCCAGCAGTCAGACAGCCGGAAACACCATATATTTT. V usage is TRBV6-6 and J usage is TRBJ1-3; tentative D call: TRBD1 (5 bases). Germline assignment: CDR1 MNHNY and CDR2 SVGAGI (reference sequence). Trimming took off 5 bases at V and 4 bases at J, with 9 bases between the two ends. This CDR3 is built from 13 residues.

The V and J genes are TRBV2 and TRBJ2-7, with D tentatively TRBD2 (6 bases). V lost 4 bases and J 5 bases, leaving 18 bases between the germline ends. Germline V gene data show CDR1 as SNHLY and CDR2 as FYNNEI. The CDR3 consists of 15 residues. The CDR3 nucleotides are TGTGCCAGCAGTGGGGCGGGATACCGACGGGACGAGCAGTACTTC. Protein product: CASSGAGYRRDEQYF.

The rearrangement joins TRBV15 to TRBJ2-4; no reliable D call. Between the trimmed V and J ends, which lost 5 bases and 0 bases, there was a span of 8 bases. Germline values: CDR1 LNHNV, CDR2 YYDKDF (reference sequence). The CDR3 has 14 amino acids. CDR3 region: CATSPDLAKNIQYF. The DNA for the CDR3 is TGTGCCACCAGCCCAGATCTAGCCAAAAACATTCAGTACTTC.

The V call is TRBV7-2, the J call TRBJ2-3; D unclear. The CDR3 contains 13 residues. Deletions cut 1 base from V and 5 bases from J, with 7 bases between. Germline V gene data show CDR1 as SGHTA and CDR2 as FQGNSA. CDR3 protein: CASSLELRDTQYF. In DNA form, the CDR3 reads TGTGCCAGCAGCTTAGAACTGAGAGATACGCAGTATTTT. Variable domain in full (rest from reference TRBV7-2 and TRBJ2-3): GAGVSQSPSNKVTEKGKDVELRCDPISGHTALYWYRQSLGQGLEFLIYFQGNSAPDKSGLPSDRFSAERTGGSVSTLTIQRTQQEDSAVYLCASSLELRDTQYFGPGTRLTVL.

Remarks on this clone: Distinct nucleotide sequences in the sample also encode this CDR3. The CDR3 is CASSYPGGNQPQHF. CDR3 nucleotides: TGTGCCAGCAGTTACCCCGGCGGCAATCAGCCCCAGCATTTT. The J gene is TRBJ1-5, the V gene TRBV6-6; D is unclear. The CDR3 loop spans 14 amino acids. V shed 2 bases and J shed 2 bases, with 7 bases lying between them. The V gene's germline CDR1 is MNHNY and CDR2 SVGAGI (reference sequence).

This chain connects TRBV9 to TRBJ1-4, with a possible D match to TRBD1 (6 bases). Trimming pared 2 bases from V and 2 bases from J, leaving 10 bases between. This CDR3 has 15 amino acids. Germline V gene sequence: CDR1 SGDLS, CDR2 YYNGEE. CDR3 bases: TGTGCCAGCAGCGTCACAGGGACTACTAATGAAAAACTGTTTTTT. Its protein is CASSVTGTTNEKLFF.

This chain links TRBV7-8 with TRBJ2-1, with 11 bases aligning to TRBD2. V lost 6 bases to trimming and J lost 4 bases; unmatched junction nucleotides: 20. The CDR3 totals 20 residues. CDR1 is SGHVS, CDR2 FQNEAQ, per germline. The CDR3 DNA follows: TGTGCCAGCAGTTCAAGCGGGGATAGCGGGGGGGTTGTTCGGTACAATGAGCAGTTCTTC. Translation: CASSSSGDSGGVVRYNEQFF.

The genes are TRBV12-3 or TRBV12-4 and TRBJ2-7; D unresolved. V was trimmed by 3 bases and J by 5 bases, leaving 8 bases between them. This CDR3 is 12 amino acids long. The CDR3 sequence: CASSFSANEQYF. The CDR3 DNA reads TGTGCCAGCAGTTTCTCGGCTAACGAGCAGTACTTC.

The genes are TRBV27 and TRBJ1-4; maybe TRBD1 (5 bases). This CDR3 spans 14 amino acids. From germline, CDR1 is MNHEY and CDR2 SMNVEV (reference sequence). V lost 3 bases and J lost 7, with 12 bases in between. The DNA for the CDR3 is TGTGCCAGCAGTTTTTTCGGCAGGGCTGAAAAACTGTTTTTT. The encoded protein is CASSFFGRAEKLFF.

This chain links TRBV19 with TRBJ1-1, with a weak D call TRBD1 (5 bases). CDR1 and CDR2 (germline): LNHDA, SQIVND (reference sequence). The V end lost 9 bases, the J end lost 2 bases, and 13 bases lay between the germline ends. The CDR3 consists of 13 residues. This CDR3 is CASAGTINTEAFF. The CDR3 DNA reads TGTGCCAGCGCGGGGACGATAAACACTGAAGCTTTCTTT.

This clone was seen a few times. The chain recombines TRBV11-2 with TRBJ2-3; 12 bases match TRBD2. V was clipped by 2 bases and J by 3 bases; unmatched bases: 3. The CDR3 is 16 amino acids. Looked up from germline, CDR1 is SGHAT and CDR2 is FQNNGV. CDR3 protein: CASSLLAGGRTDTQYF. Here the CDR3 DNA reads TGTGCCAGCAGCTTACTAGCGGGGGGGCGTACAGATACGCAGTATTTT.

The J gene is TRBJ1-5, the V gene TRBV5-5; perhaps TRBD1 as D (5 bases). Germline CDR1 and CDR2: SGHKS and YYEKEE (reference sequence). Trimming stripped 2 bases from V and 3 bases from J, with 9 bases between. This CDR3 is 14 amino acids long. The CDR3 region is CASSLSGLNQPQHF. The CDR3 nucleotides are TGTGCCAGCAGCTTATCAGGGCTCAATCAGCCCCAGCATTTT.

Remarks on this clone: At one of its ends the junction is not consistent with the germline gene, which may arise from a read error. The V and J genes are TRBV7-7 and TRBJ2-3, with 10 bases identical to TRBD1. The V gene's germline CDR1 is SSHAT and CDR2 FNYEAQ (reference sequence). The CDR3 spans 15 residues. CDR3 in DNA: TGTGCTAGCAGCGCGCCCGGGACAGGGGAAGATACGCAGTATTTT. Its translation: CASSAPGTGEDTQYF.

The chain has TRBV5-5 and TRBJ2-3, with a weak D call TRBD2 (5 bases). The CDR3 totals 16 residues. Per the germline V gene, CDR1 is SGHKS and CDR2 is YYEKEE (reference sequence). V was cut by 3 bases and J by 0 bases, with 14 bases left in between. The CDR3 is CASSSQTGKSTDTQYF. CDR3 DNA sequence: TGTGCCAGCAGCTCACAGACGGGGAAGAGCACAGATACGCAGTATTTT.

The chain combines TRBV4-1 with TRBJ2-3; D possibly corresponds to TRBD1 (6 bases). V lost 5 bases and J 4 bases, leaving 16 bases between the germline ends. The CDR3 is 15 amino acids. The germline CDR1 and CDR2 sequences are MGHRA and YSYEKL. This chain's CDR3 is CASSTEGVRSDTQYF. As DNA, the CDR3 is TGCGCCAGCAGCACTGAGGGGGTTCGTTCAGATACGCAGTATTTT.

This clone was seen just once. The rearrangement joins TRBV7-2 to TRBJ1-2; 7 bases align to TRBD1. CDR3 size: 18 residues. With V trimmed by 0 bases and J by 7 bases, 17 bases remained unmatched. Per the germline V gene, CDR1 is SGHTA and CDR2 is FQGNSA. Here the CDR3 reads CASSLAYTLARGVSGYTF. CDR3 nucleotides: TGTGCCAGCAGCTTAGCCTATACCCTCGCCAGGGGGGTGAGTGGCTACACCTTC.

This chain joins TRBV6-2 or TRBV6-3 and TRBJ1-2, with 8 positions matching TRBD1. V was clipped by 5 bases and J by 2 bases; unmatched bases: 10. CDR1 is MNHEY and CDR2 is SVGEGT in the germline V gene. This CDR3 is 16 amino acids long. The chain's CDR3 is CASSLNRGKLNYGYTF. The CDR3 DNA sequence: TGTGCCAGCAGTCTCAACAGGGGGAAGTTGAACTATGGCTACACCTTC.

This clone is a singleton in its sample. V and J are TRBV5-1 and TRBJ1-4, with D tentatively TRBD1 (5 bases). In germline, CDR1 is SGHRS, CDR2 YFSETQ. V was cut by 4 bases and J by 8 bases, with 15 bases left in between. The length of the CDR3 is 14 residues. The DNA for the CDR3 is TGCGCCAGCAGCCCCACGGACGGGGGAGAAAAACTGTTTTTT. This sequence encodes CASSPTDGGEKLFF. Looking up the rest from reference TRBV5-1 and TRBJ1-4 gives the full variable domain: KAGVTQTPRYLIKTRGQQVTLSCSPISGHRSVSWYQQTPGQGLQFLFEYFSETQRNKGNFPGRFSGRQFSNSRSEMNVSTLELGDSALYLCASSPTDGGEKLFFGSGTQLSVL.

J is TRBJ2-5 and V is TRBV3-1 (or the pseudogene TRBV3-2); 13 nucleotides line up with TRBD2. The CDR3 runs to 16 residues. After removal of 3 bases from V and 3 bases from J, the junction contained 4 bases not matched to a gene. CDR1 and CDR2 (germline): LGHDT, YNNKEL (reference sequence). The DNA of the CDR3 is TGTGCCAGCAGCCAGACTAGCGGGGGGCCTAAAGAGACCCAGTACTTC. Protein product: CASSQTSGGPKETQYF.

This rearrangement joins TRBV5-8 to TRBJ2-5; TRBD2 matches 10 bases. The V gene's germline CDR1 is SGHTS and CDR2 YDEGEE. Unmatched junction bases numbered 14, after V lost 5 bases and J lost 4 bases. This CDR3 is built from 17 residues. The CDR3 loop reads CASSAGTSEARRETQYF. The CDR3 coding sequence is TGTGCCAGCAGTGCCGGGACTAGCGAGGCCCGTCGAGAGACCCAGTACTTC.

The gene calls are TRBV5-6 and TRBJ1-6; 7 nucleotides line up with TRBD1. The V and J ends lost 0 bases and 15 bases, in that order; junction bases with no gene match: 3. The CDR3 spans 12 residues. The germline V gene encodes CDR1 SGHDT and CDR2 YYEEEE. The CDR3 DNA reads as TGTGCCAGCAGCTTGGGGGACAGACACCTCCACTTT. Translating it yields CASSLGDRHLHF.